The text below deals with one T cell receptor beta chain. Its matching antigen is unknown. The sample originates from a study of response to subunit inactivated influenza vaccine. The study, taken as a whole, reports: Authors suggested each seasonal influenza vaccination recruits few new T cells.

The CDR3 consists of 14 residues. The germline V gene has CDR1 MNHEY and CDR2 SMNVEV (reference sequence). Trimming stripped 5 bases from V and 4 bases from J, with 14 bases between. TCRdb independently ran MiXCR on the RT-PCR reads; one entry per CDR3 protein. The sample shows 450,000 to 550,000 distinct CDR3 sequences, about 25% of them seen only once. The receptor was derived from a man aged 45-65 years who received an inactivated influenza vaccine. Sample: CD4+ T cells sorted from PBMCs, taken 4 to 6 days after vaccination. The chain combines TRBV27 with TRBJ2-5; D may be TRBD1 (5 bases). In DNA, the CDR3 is TGTGCCAGCAGTCTTAGACAGATACCAGAGACCCAGTACTTC. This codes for CASSLRQIPETQYF.